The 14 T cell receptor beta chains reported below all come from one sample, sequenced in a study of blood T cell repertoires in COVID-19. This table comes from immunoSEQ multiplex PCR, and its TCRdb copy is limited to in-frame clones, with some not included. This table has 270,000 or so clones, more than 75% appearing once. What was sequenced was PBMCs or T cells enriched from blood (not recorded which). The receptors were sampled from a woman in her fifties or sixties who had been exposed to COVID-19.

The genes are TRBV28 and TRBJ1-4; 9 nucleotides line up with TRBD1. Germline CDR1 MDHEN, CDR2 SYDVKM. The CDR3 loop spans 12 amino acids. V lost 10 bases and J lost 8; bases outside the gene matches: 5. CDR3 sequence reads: CATIGQGEKLFF. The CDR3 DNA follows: TGTGCCACCATCGGACAGGGGGAAAAACTGTTTTTT.

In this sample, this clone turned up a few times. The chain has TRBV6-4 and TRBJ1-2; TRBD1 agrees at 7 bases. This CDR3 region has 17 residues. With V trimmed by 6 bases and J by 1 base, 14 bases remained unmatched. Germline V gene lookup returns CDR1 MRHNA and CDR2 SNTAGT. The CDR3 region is CASSPDGGTASNYGYTF. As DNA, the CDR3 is TGTGCCAGCAGCCCCGATGGGGGGACAGCAAGTAACTATGGCTACACCTTC.

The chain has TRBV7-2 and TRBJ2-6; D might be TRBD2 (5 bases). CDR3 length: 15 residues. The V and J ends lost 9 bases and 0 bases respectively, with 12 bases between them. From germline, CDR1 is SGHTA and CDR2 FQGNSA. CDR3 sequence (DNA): TGTGCCAGTGGACTGGGCCCCTCTGGGGCCAACGTCCTGACTTTC. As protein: CASGLGPSGANVLTF.

CDR3 protein: CASSRDWGVQETQYF. CDR3 in DNA: TGTGCCAGCAGTAGAGACTGGGGCGTCCAAGAGACCCAGTACTTC. The J gene is TRBJ2-5, the V gene TRBV6-2 or TRBV6-3, with D perhaps matching TRBD1 (5 bases). V lost 5 bases to trimming and J lost 1 base, with 14 bases between them. The CDR3 is 15 residues long. Germline CDR1 and CDR2: MNHEY and SVGEGT.

CDR3 amino acids: CATGGRYSGNTIYF. The DNA for the CDR3 is TGTGCCACCGGGGGACGGTACTCTGGAAACACCATATATTTT. This chain uses TRBV19 with TRBJ1-3; tentatively, D is TRBD1 (5 bases). The CDR3 is 14 residues long. CDR1 and CDR2 (germline): LNHDA, SQIVND (reference sequence). V was clipped by 10 bases and J by 0 bases, with 13 bases between them.

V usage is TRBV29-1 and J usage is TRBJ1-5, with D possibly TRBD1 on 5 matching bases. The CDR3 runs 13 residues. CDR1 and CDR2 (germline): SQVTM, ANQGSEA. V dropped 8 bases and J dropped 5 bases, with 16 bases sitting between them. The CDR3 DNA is TGCAGCTCCTCCCAGGGAATCGATCAGCCCCAGCATTTT. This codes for CSSSQGIDQPQHF.

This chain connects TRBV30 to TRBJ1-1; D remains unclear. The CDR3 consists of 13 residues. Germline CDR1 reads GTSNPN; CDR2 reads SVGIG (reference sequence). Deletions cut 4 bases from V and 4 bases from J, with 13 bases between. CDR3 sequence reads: CAWNLPGGTEAFF. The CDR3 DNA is TGTGCCTGGAATCTCCCGGGAGGCACTGAAGCTTTCTTT.

In DNA form, the CDR3 reads TGTGCCAGCAGTCGACCCGTACAGGGTAGCGTCACTGAAGCTTTCTTT. Translation: CASSRPVQGSVTEAFF. This rearrangement joins TRBV6-6 to TRBJ1-1, with D maybe TRBD1 (6 bases). The CDR3 is made up of 16 amino acids. Germline CDR1 and CDR2: MNHNY and SVGAGI (reference sequence). V lost 5 bases, J lost 4 bases, and 20 bases lay in between.

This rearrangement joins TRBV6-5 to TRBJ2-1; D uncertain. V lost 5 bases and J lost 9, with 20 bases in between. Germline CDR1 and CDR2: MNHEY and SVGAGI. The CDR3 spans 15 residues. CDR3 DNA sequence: TGTGCCAGCAGTCCCTCCGGAGTCCCCAATCCTGAGCAGTTCTTC. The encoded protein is CASSPSGVPNPEQFF.

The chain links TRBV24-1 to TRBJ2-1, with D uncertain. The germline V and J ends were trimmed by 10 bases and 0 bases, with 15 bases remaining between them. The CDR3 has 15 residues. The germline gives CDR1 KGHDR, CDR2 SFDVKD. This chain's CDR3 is CATLGSSSSYNEQFF. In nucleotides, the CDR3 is TGTGCCACTCTCGGCTCCTCTAGCTCCTACAATGAGCAGTTCTTC.

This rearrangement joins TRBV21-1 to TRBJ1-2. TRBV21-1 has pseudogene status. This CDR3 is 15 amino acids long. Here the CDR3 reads CASSKVRGSLYGYTF. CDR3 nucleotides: TGTGCCAGCAGCAAAGTACGGGGTTCCCTCTATGGCTACACCTTC.

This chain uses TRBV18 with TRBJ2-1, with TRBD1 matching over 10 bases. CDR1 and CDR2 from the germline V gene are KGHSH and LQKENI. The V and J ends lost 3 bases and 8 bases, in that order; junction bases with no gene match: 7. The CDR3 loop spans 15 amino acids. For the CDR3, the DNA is TGTGCCAGCTCACCGCTCCGGGGACAGGGGCATGAGCAGTTCTTC. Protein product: CASSPLRGQGHEQFF.

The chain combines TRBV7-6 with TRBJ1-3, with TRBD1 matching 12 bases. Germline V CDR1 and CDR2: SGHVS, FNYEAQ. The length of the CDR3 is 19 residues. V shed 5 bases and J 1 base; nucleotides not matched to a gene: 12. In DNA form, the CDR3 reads TGTGCCAGCAGCCGCTCCCCCGGGGACAGGGGGCGATCTGGAAACACCATATATTTT. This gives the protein CASSRSPGDRGRSGNTIYF.

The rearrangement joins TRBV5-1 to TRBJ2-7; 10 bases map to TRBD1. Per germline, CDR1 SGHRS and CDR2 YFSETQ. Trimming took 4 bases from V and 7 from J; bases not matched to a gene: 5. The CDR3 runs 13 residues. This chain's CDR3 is CASSPGQGLEQYF. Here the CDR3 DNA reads TGCGCCAGCAGCCCGGGACAGGGGTTAGAGCAGTACTTC.